The sample holds a few counts of the clone carrying this TCR beta chain. Antigen: not known. Isolation yielded PBMCs, at least 6.5 million per sample, in every case. A J-beta primer mix and a sample-barcoded 5' primer were used in a second PCR of roughly 6 to 11 cycles. MiXCR was run by TCRdb on the 5' RACE reads, yielding one entry per CDR3 protein. The profile shows approximately 1.5 million distinct CDR3 sequences, approximately 42% of them singletons. This record comes from a study of blood T cells in healthy people across ages. Study results and caveats: Roughly linearly, TCR beta diversity per million T cells fell as age increased. In these data, TCR beta diversity tracked strongly with naive T cell percentage.

The V gene's germline CDR1 is SGHVS and CDR2 FQNEAQ. The ends lost 5 bases at V and 9 bases at J; junction bases unmatched: 7. The CDR3 spans 15 residues. The sequence derives from a woman aged 18-29 years in good health. The sequenced sample was blood. The rearrangement joins TRBV7-8 to TRBJ2-1, with 13 bases that match TRBD2. This chain's CDR3 is CASSITSGGAVEQFF. The CDR3 coding sequence is TGTGCCAGCAGCATTACTAGCGGGGGGGCGGTTGAGCAGTTCTTC.